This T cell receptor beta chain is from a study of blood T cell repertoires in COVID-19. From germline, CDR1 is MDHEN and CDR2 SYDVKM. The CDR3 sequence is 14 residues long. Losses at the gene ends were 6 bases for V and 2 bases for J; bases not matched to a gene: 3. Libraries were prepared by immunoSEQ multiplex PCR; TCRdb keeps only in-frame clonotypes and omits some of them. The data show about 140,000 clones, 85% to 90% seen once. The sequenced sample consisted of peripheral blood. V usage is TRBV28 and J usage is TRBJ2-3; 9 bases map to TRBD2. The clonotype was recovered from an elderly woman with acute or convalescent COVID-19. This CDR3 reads CASRSGGNTDTQYF. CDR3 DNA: TGTGCCAGCAGGAGCGGGGGGAACACAGATACGCAGTATTTT.